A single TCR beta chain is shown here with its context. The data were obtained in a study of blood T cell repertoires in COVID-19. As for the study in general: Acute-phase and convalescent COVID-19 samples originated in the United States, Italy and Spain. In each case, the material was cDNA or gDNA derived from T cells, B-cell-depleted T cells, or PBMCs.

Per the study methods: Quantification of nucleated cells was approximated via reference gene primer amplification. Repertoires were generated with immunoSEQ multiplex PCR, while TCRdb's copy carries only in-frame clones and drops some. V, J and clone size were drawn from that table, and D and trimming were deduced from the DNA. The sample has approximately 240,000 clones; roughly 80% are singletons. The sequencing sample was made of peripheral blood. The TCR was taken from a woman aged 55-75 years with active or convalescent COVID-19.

The CDR3 bases are TGTGCCAGCAGTTCCTCAGGGGCCTTCTTTTATGGCTACACCTTC. It translates to CASSSSGAFFYGYTF. The chain carries TRBV27 and TRBJ1-2; a possible D gene is TRBD1 (6 bases). The germline CDR1 and CDR2 sequences are MNHEY and SMNVEV (reference sequence). The length of the CDR3 is 15 residues. The V and J ends lost 4 bases and 5 bases respectively, with 17 bases between them.